These 12 T cell receptor beta chains were all obtained from the same sample, sequenced in a study of blood T cells in healthy people across ages. PCR was performed a second time for about 6 to 12 cycles using a sample-barcoded 5' primer and a J-beta primer mix. TCRdb redid the calling of the 5' RACE reads with MiXCR, one entry per CDR3 protein. The table lists roughly 1.5 million distinct CDR3 sequences, under 55% of them singletons. The sequenced sample was blood. The receptors originated from a woman aged 18 to 35 in good health.

This chain connects TRBV4-1 to TRBJ2-1; the match to TRBD1 covers 7 bases. Germline CDR1 is MGHRA and CDR2 is YSYEKL. Trimming removed 5 bases from V and 7 bases from J; junction bases left unmatched: 8. The CDR3 totals 14 residues. The CDR3 bases are TGCGCCAGCAGCTCACGTACAGGGGAGAATGAGCAGTTCTTC. Protein sequence: CASSSRTGENEQFF.

This clonotype was counted at least ten times. V and J are TRBV12-3 or TRBV12-4 and TRBJ2-3, with TRBD1 matching 7 bases. The J segment lost 2 bases and the V segment lost 6 bases, leaving 5 bases of the junction unmatched. CDR3 length equals 14 residues. The CDR3 loop reads CASRPTGDTDTQYF. In nucleotides, the CDR3 is TGTGCCAGCAGGCCTACAGGGGACACAGATACGCAGTATTTT.

This clonotype was observed many times. V and J are TRBV4-1 and TRBJ1-2, with D possibly matching TRBD1 (5 bases). The CDR3 contains 16 residues. CDR1 MGHRA and CDR2 YSYEKL come from the germline V gene. V lost 0 bases and J lost 3, with 14 bases in between. Here the CDR3 reads CASSQDSEGRDYGYTF. The CDR3, as DNA: TGCGCCAGCAGCCAAGATTCTGAGGGGCGCGACTATGGCTACACCTTC.

The V and J genes are TRBV20-1 and TRBJ2-2; D is undetermined. The V gene's germline CDR1 is DFQATT and CDR2 SNEGSKA (reference sequence). The germline V and J ends were trimmed by 2 bases and 4 bases, with 14 bases remaining between them. The CDR3 has 15 residues. The CDR3 DNA reads TGCAGTGCTAGACGTCCGGGCTCGGGCACCGGGGAGCTGTTTTTT. This encodes CSARRPGSGTGELFF.

This clonotype was counted a few times. The CDR3 here is CASSLDGGFTDTQYF. CDR3 nucleotides: TGTGCCAGCAGCTTAGACGGCGGTTTCACAGATACGCAGTATTTT. This chain connects TRBV7-9 to TRBJ2-3, with D unresolved. The CDR3 has 15 amino acids. The V gene lost 1 base and the J gene lost 2 bases, with 10 bases spanning the gap. Germline-derived CDR1 and CDR2 are SEHNR and FQNEAQ (reference sequence).

A few counts support this clonotype. This rearrangement joins TRBV6-5 to TRBJ2-1; 10 nucleotides align to TRBD2. This CDR3 has 21 amino acids. Germline V gene sequence: CDR1 MNHEY, CDR2 SVGAGI. Trimming took 0 bases from V and 0 from J; bases not matched to a gene: 14. CDR3 in amino acids: CASSYSSPVAGGPSSYNEQFF. CDR3 DNA: TGTGCCAGCAGTTACTCCTCCCCCGTAGCGGGGGGCCCCAGCTCCTACAATGAGCAGTTCTTC.

In its sample, this clonotype was seen a few times. The J gene is TRBJ2-1, the V gene TRBV27; TRBD1 might be the D (5 bases). The CDR3 consists of 14 residues. Trimming took off 3 bases at V and 15 bases at J, with 21 bases between the two ends. From germline, CDR1 is MNHEY and CDR2 SMNVEV (reference sequence). The CDR3 DNA sequence: TGTGCCAGCAGTTTCGCCCGAACAGGCTTATCACTGTTCTTC. The encoded protein is CASSFARTGLSLFF.

This clonotype was observed once. One base away lies a much larger clone, so this may be a sequencing read error. V gene TRBV29-1 combines with J gene TRBJ2-5, with D perhaps matching TRBD2 (5 bases). The CDR3 covers 14 residues. The germline gives CDR1 SQVTM, CDR2 ANQGSEA. V lost 1 base and J lost 1, with 10 bases in between. The CDR3 reads CSVEVGSAQETQYF. DNA for the CDR3: TGCAGCGTTGAAGTGGGTAGCGCCCAAGAGACCCAGTACTTC.

There are many counts of this clonotype. The genes are TRBV11-2 and TRBJ2-3; TRBD2 matches at 12 bases. CDR1 SGHAT and CDR2 FQNNGV come from the germline V gene. J gave up 0 bases and V 5 bases, and 6 bases lay outside the gene matches. The CDR3 is 17 residues long. This CDR3 is CASSGRTSGMSTDTQYF. The CDR3 nucleotides read TGTGCCAGCAGCGGGAGGACTAGCGGGATGAGCACAGATACGCAGTATTTT.

As concerns this clonotype: A far larger clone is off by one base, so a read error is likely. This chain joins TRBV12-3 or TRBV12-4 and TRBJ2-1; D is uncertain. Trimming pared 4 bases from V and 6 bases from J, leaving 4 bases between. CDR3 length equals 11 residues. The DNA for the CDR3 is TGTGCCAGCAGTTGGTGCAATGAGCAGTTCTTC. This codes for CASSWCNEQFF.

The chain links TRBV5-4 to TRBJ2-5; either TRBD1 or TRBD2 may fit D (6 bases each). V was cut by 3 bases and J by 4 bases, with 19 bases left in between. This CDR3 region has 16 residues. Germline V gene lookup returns CDR1 SGHNT and CDR2 YYREEE (reference sequence). The CDR3 nucleotides are TGTGCCAGCAGCTCCCGCATCTCGGGGGCTGGAGAGACCCAGTACTTC. Translating gives CASSSRISGAGETQYF. Together with reference TRBV5-4 and TRBJ2-5, the CDR3 gives the full variable domain: ETGVTQSPTHLIKTRGQQVTLRCSSQSGHNTVSWYQQALGQGPQFIFQYYREEENGRGNFPPRFSGLQFPNYSSELNVNALELDDSALYLCASSSRISGAGETQYFGPGTRLLVL.

This clonotype was observed a few times. The chain recombines TRBV29-1 with TRBJ1-1; D might be TRBD1 (6 bases). V lost 2 bases and J lost 7, with 23 bases in between. Germline CDR1 reads SQVTM; CDR2 reads ANQGSEA. The CDR3 is 16 amino acids. The CDR3 protein is CSVEPKQGGLTVEAFF. For the CDR3, the DNA is TGCAGCGTTGAACCCAAACAGGGAGGATTAACAGTTGAAGCTTTCTTT.